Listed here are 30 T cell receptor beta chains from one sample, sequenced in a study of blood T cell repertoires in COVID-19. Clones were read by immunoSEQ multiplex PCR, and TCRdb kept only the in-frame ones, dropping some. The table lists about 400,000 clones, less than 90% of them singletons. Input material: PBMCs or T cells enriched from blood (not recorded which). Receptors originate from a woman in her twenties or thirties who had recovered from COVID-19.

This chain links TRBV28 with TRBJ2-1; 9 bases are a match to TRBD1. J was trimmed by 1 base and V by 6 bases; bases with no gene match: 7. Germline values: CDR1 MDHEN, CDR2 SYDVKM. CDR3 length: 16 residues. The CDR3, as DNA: TGTGCCAGCAGCCTCACCGGGACAGGGTCCTACAATGAGCAGTTCTTC. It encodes CASSLTGTGSYNEQFF.

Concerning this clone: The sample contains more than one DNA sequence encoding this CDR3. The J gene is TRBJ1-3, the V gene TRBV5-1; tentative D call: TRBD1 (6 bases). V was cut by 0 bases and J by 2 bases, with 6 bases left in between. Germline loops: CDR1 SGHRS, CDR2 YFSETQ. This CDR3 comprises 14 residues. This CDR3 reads CASSLGTAGNTIYF. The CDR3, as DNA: TGCGCCAGCAGCTTGGGGACAGCTGGAAACACCATATATTTT.

The CDR3 spells CASSQDPYNPNEKLFF. CDR3 DNA sequence: TGTGCCAGCAGCCAAGACCCGTACAACCCAAATGAAAAACTGTTTTTT. The chain combines TRBV4-2 with TRBJ1-4; no clear D gene. Germline-derived CDR1 and CDR2 are LGHNA and YNFKEQ. The germline V and J ends were trimmed by 0 bases and 5 bases, with 13 bases remaining between them. CDR3 length: 16 amino acids.

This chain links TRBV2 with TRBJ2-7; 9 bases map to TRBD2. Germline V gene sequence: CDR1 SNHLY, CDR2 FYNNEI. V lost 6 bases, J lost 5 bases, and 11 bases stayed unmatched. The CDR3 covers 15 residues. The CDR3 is CASRLAGASQNEQYF. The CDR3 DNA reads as TGTGCCAGCAGATTAGCGGGGGCCTCTCAGAACGAGCAGTACTTC.

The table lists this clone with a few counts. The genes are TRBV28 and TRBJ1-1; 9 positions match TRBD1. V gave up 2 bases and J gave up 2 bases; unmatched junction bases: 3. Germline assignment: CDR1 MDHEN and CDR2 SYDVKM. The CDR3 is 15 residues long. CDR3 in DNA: TGTGCCAGCAGTTTACCGGGACAGGGTAACACTGAAGCTTTCTTT. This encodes CASSLPGQGNTEAFF.

The CDR3 DNA follows: TGTGCCAGCAGACATGACAGAACCTATAATTCACCCCTCCACTTT. It codes for CASRHDRTYNSPLHF. This chain links TRBV6-5 with TRBJ1-6, with TRBD1 as a possible D gene (5 bases). With 6 bases removed from V and 2 bases from J, the gap between germline ends came to 11 bases. This CDR3 spans 15 amino acids. In germline, CDR1 is MNHEY, CDR2 SVGAGI.

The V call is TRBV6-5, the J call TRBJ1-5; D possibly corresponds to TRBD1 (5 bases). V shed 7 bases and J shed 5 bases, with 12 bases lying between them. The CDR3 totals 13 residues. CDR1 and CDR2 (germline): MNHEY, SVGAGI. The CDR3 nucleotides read TGTGCCAGCAAGTCGACAGCGTATCAGCCCCAGCATTTT. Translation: CASKSTAYQPQHF.

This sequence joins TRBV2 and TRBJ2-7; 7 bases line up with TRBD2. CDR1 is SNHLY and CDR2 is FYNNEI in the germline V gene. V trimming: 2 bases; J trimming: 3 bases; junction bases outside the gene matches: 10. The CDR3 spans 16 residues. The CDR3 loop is CASSENAGGGVYEQYF. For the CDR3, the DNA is TGTGCCAGCAGTGAAAATGCCGGCGGGGGAGTCTACGAGCAGTACTTC.

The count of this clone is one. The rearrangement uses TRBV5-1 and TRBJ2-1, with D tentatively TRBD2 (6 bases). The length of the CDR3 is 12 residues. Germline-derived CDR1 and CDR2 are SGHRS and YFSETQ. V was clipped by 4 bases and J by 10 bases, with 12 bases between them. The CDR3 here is CASSPGEREQFF. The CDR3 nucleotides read TGCGCCAGCAGCCCGGGGGAGAGAGAGCAGTTCTTC.

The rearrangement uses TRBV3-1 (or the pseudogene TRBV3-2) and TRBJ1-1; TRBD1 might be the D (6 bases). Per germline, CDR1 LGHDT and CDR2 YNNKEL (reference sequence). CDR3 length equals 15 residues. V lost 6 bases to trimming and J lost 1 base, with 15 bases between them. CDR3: CASSQQGGPNTEAFF. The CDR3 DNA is TGTGCCAGCAGTCAACAGGGAGGACCGAACACTGAAGCTTTCTTT.

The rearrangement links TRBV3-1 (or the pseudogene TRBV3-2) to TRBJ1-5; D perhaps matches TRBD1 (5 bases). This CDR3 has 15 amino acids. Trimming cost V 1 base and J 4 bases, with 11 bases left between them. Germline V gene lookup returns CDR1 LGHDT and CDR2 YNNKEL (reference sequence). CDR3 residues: CASSQGWGGNQPQHF. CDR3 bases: TGTGCCAGCAGCCAAGGATGGGGGGGGAATCAGCCCCAGCATTTT.

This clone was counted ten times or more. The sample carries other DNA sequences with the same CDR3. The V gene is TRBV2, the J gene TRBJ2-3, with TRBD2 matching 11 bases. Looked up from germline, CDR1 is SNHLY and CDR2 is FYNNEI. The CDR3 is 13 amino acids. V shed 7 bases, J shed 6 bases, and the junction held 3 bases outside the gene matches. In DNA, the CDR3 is TGTGCCAGCATGAGACTAGCGGGGGATACGCAGTATTTT. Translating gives CASMRLAGDTQYF.

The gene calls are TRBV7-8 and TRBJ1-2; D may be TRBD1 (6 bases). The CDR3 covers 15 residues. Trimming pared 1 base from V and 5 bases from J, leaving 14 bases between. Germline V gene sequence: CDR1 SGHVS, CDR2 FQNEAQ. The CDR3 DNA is TGTGCCAGCAGCTTAGGTCAGGGAGGGGGGTATGGCTACACCTTC. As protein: CASSLGQGGGYGYTF.

The CDR3 protein is CASSVVASANTGELFF. CDR3 DNA: TGTGCCAGCAGCGTAGTAGCGAGCGCGAACACCGGGGAGCTGTTTTTT. The chain links TRBV9 to TRBJ2-2, with D tentatively TRBD2 (5 bases). Germline V gives CDR1 SGDLS, CDR2 YYNGEE. Trimming removed 0 bases from V and 0 bases from J, with 9 bases in between. The CDR3 runs to 16 residues.

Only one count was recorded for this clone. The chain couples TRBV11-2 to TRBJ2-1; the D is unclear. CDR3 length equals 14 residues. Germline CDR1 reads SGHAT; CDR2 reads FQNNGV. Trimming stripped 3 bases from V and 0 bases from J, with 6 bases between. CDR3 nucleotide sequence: TGTGCCAGCAGCTTGGCCACCTCCTACAATGAGCAGTTCTTC. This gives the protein CASSLATSYNEQFF. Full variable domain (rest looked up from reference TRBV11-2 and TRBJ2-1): EAGVAQSPRYKIIEKRQSVAFWCNPISGHATLYWYQQILGQGPKLLIQFQNNGVVDDSQLPKDRFSAERLKGVDSTLKIQPAKLEDSAVYLCASSLATSYNEQFFGPGTRLTVL.

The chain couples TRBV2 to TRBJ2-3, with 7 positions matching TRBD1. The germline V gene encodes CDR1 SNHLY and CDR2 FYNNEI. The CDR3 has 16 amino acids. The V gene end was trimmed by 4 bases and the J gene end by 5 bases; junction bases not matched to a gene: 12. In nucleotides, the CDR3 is TGTGCCAGCAGTGCCTGGACAGGTCAGGCGAAAGATACGCAGTATTTT. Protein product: CASSAWTGQAKDTQYF. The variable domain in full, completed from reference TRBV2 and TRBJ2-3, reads EPEVTQTPSHQVTQMGQEVILRCVPISNHLYFYWYRQILGQKVEFLVSFYNNEISEKSEIFDDQFSVERPDGSNFTLKIRSTKLEDSAMYFCASSAWTGQAKDTQYFGPGTRLTVL.

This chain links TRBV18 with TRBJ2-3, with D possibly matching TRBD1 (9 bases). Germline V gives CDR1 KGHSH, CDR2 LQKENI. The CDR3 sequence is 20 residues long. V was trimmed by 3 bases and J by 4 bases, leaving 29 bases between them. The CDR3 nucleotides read TGTGCCAGCTCACCCGGGACAGGGTCTCCGGCGGGGGGATTAGCAGATACGCAGTATTTT. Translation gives CASSPGTGSPAGGLADTQYF.

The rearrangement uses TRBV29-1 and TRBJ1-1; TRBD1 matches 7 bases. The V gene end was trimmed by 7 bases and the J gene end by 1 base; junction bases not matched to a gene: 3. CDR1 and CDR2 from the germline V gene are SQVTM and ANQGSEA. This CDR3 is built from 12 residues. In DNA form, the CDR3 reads TGCAGCGGCTGGGACAGGAACACTGAAGCTTTCTTT. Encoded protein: CSGWDRNTEAFF.

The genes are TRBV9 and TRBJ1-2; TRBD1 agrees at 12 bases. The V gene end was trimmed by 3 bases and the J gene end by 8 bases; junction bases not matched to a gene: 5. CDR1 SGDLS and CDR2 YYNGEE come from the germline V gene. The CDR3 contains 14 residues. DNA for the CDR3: TGTGCCAGCAGCGAGGGACAGGGGGCCCGGGGCTACACCTTC. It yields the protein CASSEGQGARGYTF.

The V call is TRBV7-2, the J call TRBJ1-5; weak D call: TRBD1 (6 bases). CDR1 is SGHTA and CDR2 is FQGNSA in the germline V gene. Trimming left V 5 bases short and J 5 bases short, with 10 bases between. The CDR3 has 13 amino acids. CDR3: CASSPQGDQPQHF. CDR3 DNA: TGTGCCAGCAGCCCACAGGGAGATCAGCCCCAGCATTTT. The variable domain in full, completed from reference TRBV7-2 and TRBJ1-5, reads GAGVSQSPSNKVTEKGKDVELRCDPISGHTALYWYRQSLGQGLEFLIYFQGNSAPDKSGLPSDRFSAERTGGSVSTLTIQRTQQEDSAVYLCASSPQGDQPQHFGDGTRLSIL.

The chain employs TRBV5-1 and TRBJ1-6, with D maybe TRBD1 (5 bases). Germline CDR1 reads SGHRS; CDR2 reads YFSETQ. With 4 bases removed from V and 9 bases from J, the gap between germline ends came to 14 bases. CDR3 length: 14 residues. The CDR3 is CASSPGLQGSPLHF. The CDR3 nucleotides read TGCGCCAGCAGCCCGGGACTACAAGGTTCACCCCTCCACTTT.

In DNA form, the CDR3 reads TGTGCCAGCTCACGTTCTCAGGGGGCTTTTAATGAAAAACTGTTTTTT. Translated: CASSRSQGAFNEKLFF. J is TRBJ1-4 and V is TRBV18; 8 bases are a match to TRBD1. With V trimmed by 4 bases and J by 4 bases, 8 bases remained unmatched. The CDR3 length is 16 residues. Germline CDR1 reads KGHSH; CDR2 reads LQKENI.

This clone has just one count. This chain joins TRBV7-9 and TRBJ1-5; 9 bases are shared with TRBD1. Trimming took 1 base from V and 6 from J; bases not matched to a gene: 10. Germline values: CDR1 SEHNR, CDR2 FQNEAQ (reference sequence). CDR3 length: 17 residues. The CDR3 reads CASSLGGGDRASQPQHF. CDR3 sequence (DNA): TGTGCCAGCAGCTTAGGCGGAGGGGACAGGGCTAGTCAGCCCCAGCATTTT. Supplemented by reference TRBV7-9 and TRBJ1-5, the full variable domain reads DTGVSQNPRHKITKRGQNVTFRCDPISEHNRLYWYRQTLGQGPEFLTYFQNEAQLEKSRLLSDRFSAERPKGSFSTLEIQRTEQGDSAMYLCASSLGGGDRASQPQHFGDGTRLSIL.

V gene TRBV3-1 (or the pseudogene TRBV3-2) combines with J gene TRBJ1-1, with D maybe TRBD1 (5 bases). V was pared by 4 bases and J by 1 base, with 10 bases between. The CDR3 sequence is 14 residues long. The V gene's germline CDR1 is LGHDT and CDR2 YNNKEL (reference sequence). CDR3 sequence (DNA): TGTGCCAGCAGCCGCGGGGCGGGGAACACTGAAGCTTTCTTT. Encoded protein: CASSRGAGNTEAFF.

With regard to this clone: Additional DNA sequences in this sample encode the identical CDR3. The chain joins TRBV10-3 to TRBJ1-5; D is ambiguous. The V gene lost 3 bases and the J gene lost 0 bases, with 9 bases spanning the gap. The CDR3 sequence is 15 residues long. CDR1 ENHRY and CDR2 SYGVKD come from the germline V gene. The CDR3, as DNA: TGTGCCATCAGTGAAGGAGCATATAGCAATCAGCCCCAGCATTTT. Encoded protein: CAISEGAYSNQPQHF.

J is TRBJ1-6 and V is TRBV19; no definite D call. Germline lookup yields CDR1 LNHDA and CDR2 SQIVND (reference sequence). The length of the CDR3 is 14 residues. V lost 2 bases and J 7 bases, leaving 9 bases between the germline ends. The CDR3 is CASSISPGNSPLHF. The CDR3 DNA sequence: TGTGCCAGTAGTATAAGCCCCGGGAATTCACCCCTCCACTTT.

The DNA of the CDR3 is TGTGCCAGCAGCCCTTGGACACCGAACACCGGGGAGCTGTTTTTT. Protein product: CASSPWTPNTGELFF. This chain joins TRBV7-2 and TRBJ2-2, with TRBD1 as a possible D gene (5 bases). The V gene lost 5 bases and the J gene lost 0 bases, with 10 bases spanning the gap. There are 15 residues in the CDR3. The germline V gene has CDR1 SGHTA and CDR2 FQGNSA.

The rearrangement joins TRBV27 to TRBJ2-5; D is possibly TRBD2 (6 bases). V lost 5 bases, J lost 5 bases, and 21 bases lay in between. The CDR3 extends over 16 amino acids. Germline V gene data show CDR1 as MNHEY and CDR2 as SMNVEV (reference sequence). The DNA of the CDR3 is TGTGCCAGCAGTCCTTCGGACGGGAGCTCACGGGAGACCCAGTACTTC. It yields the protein CASSPSDGSSRETQYF.

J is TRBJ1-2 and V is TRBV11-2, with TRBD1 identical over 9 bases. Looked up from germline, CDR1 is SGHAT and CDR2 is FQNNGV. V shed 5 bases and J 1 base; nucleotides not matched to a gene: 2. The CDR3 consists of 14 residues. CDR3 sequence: CASSPGQGNYGYTF. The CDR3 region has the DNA TGTGCCAGCAGCCCGGGACAGGGTAACTATGGCTACACCTTC.

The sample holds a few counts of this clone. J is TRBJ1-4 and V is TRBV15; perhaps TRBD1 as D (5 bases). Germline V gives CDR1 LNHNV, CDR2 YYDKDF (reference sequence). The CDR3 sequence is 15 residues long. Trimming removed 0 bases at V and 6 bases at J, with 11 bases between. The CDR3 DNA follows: TGTGCCACCAGCAGAGACCGGGGGTGGGATGAAAAACTGTTTTTT. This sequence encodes CATSRDRGWDEKLFF.